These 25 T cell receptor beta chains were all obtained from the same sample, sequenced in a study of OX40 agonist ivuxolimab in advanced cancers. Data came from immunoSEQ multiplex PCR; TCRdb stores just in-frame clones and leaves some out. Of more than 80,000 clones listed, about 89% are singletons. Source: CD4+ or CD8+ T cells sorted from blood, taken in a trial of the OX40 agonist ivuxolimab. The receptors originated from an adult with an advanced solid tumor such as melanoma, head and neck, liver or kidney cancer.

DNA for the CDR3: TGCGCCAGCAGCTCGTTACAGGGGGTGAACACCGGGGAGCTGTTTTTT. It codes for CASSSLQGVNTGELFF. The V and J genes are TRBV5-1 and TRBJ2-2; 8 nucleotides align to TRBD1. Germline trimming cut 3 bases from V and 1 base from J; bases unmatched to any gene: 5. CDR1 and CDR2 from the germline V gene are SGHRS and YFSETQ. The CDR3 is 16 amino acids.

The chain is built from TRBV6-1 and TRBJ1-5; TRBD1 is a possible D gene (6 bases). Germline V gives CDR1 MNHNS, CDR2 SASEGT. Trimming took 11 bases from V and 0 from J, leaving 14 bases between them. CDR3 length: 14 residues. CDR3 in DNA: TGTGCCTCCGGGGGCGATTATAGCAATCAGCCCCAGCATTTT. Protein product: CASGGDYSNQPQHF.

This CDR3 is CASSLKQVGGTQYF. The CDR3 nucleotides are TGTGCCAGCAGTTTGAAACAGGTGGGGGGGACGCAGTATTTT. The chain recombines TRBV28 with TRBJ2-3; 7 nucleotides line up with TRBD2. CDR1 and CDR2 from the germline V gene are MDHEN and SYDVKM. With 3 bases clipped from V and 9 bases from J, the junction kept 9 bases outside the gene matches. The CDR3 runs to 14 residues. Full variable domain (remainder filled in from reference TRBV28 and TRBJ2-3): DVKVTQSSRYLVKRTGEKVFLECVQDMDHENMFWYRQDPGLGLRLIYFSYDVKMKEKGDIPEGYSVSREKKERFSLILESASTNQTSMYLCASSLKQVGGTQYFGPGTRLTVL.

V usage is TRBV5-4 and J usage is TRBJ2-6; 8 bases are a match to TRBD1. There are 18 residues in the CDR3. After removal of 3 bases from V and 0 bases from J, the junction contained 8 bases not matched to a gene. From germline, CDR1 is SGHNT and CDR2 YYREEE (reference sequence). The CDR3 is CASSSLGTGISGANVLTF. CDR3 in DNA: TGTGCCAGCAGCTCCCTTGGGACAGGCATCTCTGGGGCCAACGTCCTGACTTTC.

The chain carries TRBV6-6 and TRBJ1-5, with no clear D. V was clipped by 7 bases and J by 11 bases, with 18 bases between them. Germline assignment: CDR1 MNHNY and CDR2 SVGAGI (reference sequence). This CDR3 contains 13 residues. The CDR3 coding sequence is TGTGCCAGCACCTCCCGGACCTTTGAGGCCCAGCATTTT. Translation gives CASTSRTFEAQHF.

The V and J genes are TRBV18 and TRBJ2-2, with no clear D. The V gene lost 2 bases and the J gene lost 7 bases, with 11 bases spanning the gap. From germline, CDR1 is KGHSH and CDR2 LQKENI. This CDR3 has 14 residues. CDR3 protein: CASSPGLNVGELFF. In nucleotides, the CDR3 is TGTGCCAGCTCACCAGGTCTAAACGTCGGGGAGCTGTTTTTT.

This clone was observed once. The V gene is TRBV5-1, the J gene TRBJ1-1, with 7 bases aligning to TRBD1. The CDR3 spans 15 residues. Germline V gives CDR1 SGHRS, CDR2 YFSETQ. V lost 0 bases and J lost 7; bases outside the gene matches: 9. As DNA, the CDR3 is TGCGCCAGCAGCTTGGGGGGACAGTCCTTGGGTGAAGCTTTCTTT. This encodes CASSLGGQSLGEAFF.

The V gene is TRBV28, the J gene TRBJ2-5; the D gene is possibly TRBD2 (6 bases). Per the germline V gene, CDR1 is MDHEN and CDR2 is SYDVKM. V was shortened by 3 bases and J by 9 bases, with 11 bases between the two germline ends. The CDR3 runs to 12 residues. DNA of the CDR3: TGTGCCAGCAGTTTGGCAGGGAGGCCCCAGTACTTC. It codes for CASSLAGRPQYF.

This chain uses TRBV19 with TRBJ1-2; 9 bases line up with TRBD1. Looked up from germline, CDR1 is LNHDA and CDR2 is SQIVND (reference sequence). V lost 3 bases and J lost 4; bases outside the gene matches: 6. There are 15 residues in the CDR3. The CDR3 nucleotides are TGTGCCAGTAGTATCAAGGGACAGGGTACCTATGGCTACACCTTC. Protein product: CASSIKGQGTYGYTF.

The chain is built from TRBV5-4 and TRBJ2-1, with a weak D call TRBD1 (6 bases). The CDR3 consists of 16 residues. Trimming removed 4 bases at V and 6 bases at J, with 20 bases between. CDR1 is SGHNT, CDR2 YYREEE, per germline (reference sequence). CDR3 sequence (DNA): TGTGCCAGCAGCCACGCGGGCAGGGGAAGGGGCAATGAGCAGTTCTTC. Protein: CASSHAGRGRGNEQFF.

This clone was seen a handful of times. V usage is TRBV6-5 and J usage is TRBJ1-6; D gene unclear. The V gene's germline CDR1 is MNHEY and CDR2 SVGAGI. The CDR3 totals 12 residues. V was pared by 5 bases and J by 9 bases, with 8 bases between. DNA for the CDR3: TGTGCCAGCAGTATGAGGTTTTCACCCCTCCACTTT. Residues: CASSMRFSPLHF.

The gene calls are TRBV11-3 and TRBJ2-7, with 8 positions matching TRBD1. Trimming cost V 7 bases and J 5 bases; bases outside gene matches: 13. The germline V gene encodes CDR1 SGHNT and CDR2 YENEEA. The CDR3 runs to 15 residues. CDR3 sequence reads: CASTPMGDRKNEQYF. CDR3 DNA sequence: TGTGCCAGCACCCCTATGGGGGACAGGAAGAACGAGCAGTACTTC.

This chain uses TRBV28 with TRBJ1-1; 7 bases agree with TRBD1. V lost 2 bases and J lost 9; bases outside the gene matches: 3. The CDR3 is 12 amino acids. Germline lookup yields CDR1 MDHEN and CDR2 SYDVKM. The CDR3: CASSLRGRKAFF. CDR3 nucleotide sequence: TGTGCCAGCAGTTTAAGGGGGCGCAAAGCTTTCTTT.

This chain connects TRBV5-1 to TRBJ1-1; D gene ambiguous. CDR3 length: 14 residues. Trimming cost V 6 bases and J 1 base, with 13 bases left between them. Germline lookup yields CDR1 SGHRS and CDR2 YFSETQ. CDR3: CASKEDSANTEAFF. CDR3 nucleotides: TGCGCCAGCAAGGAGGACTCAGCGAACACTGAAGCTTTCTTT.

CDR3: CASSKLAGGGEQYF. The CDR3 nucleotides are TGCGCCAGCAGCAAATTAGCGGGAGGTGGGGAGCAGTACTTC. V usage is TRBV5-1 and J usage is TRBJ2-7; 10 positions agree with TRBD2. Germline V gene sequence: CDR1 SGHRS, CDR2 YFSETQ. The trim removed 4 bases at V and 7 bases at J, leaving 8 bases unmatched. The CDR3 consists of 14 residues. The full variable domain, completed using reference TRBV5-1 and TRBJ2-7, is KAGVTQTPRYLIKTRGQQVTLSCSPISGHRSVSWYQQTPGQGLQFLFEYFSETQRNKGNFPGRFSGRQFSNSRSEMNVSTLELGDSALYLCASSKLAGGGEQYFGPGTRLTVT.

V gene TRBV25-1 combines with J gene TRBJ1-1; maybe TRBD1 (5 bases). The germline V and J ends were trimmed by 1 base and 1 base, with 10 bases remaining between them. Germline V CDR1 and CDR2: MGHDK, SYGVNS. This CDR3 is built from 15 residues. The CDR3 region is CASSESDRKNTEAFF. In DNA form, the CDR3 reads TGTGCCAGCAGTGAATCTGACAGAAAGAACACTGAAGCTTTCTTT.

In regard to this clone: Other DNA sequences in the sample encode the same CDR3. CDR3 sequence reads: CASSFSGATTDTQYF. The CDR3 DNA reads TGTGCCAGCAGCTTTTCGGGAGCAACCACAGATACGCAGTATTTT. The chain has TRBV7-9 and TRBJ2-3, with D possibly matching TRBD2 (6 bases). Per germline, CDR1 SEHNR and CDR2 FQNEAQ (reference sequence). The CDR3 spans 15 residues. V lost 3 bases and J 2 bases, leaving 12 bases between the germline ends.

CDR3 coding DNA: TGTGCCAGCAGCGTACAGCTTGCGAACACCGGGGAGCTGTTTTTT. Amino acid sequence: CASSVQLANTGELFF. The chain couples TRBV9 to TRBJ2-2, with D hard to call. Per the germline V gene, CDR1 is SGDLS and CDR2 is YYNGEE. The CDR3 runs to 15 residues. V lost 1 base to trimming and J lost 0 bases, with 7 bases between them.

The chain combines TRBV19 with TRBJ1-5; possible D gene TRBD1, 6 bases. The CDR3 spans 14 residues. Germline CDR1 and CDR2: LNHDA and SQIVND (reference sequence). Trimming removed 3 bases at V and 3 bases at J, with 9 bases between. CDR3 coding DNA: TGTGCCAGTAGTATTAGGGGGTACAATCAGCCCCAGCATTTT. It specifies CASSIRGYNQPQHF.

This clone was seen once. The CDR3 DNA follows: TGTGCCAGCAGCCGATCAGTCGGACAGGGGTTATTAGAGCAGTTCTTC. This codes for CASSRSVGQGLLEQFF. This chain links TRBV7-9 with TRBJ2-1; the match to TRBD1 covers 9 bases. CDR1 and CDR2 from the germline V gene are SEHNR and FQNEAQ (reference sequence). The CDR3 runs 16 residues. The V segment lost 5 bases and the J segment 10 bases; nucleotides outside the gene matches: 15. Based on the CDR3 plus reference TRBV7-9 and TRBJ2-1, the full variable domain is DTGVSQNPRHKITKRGQNVTFRCDPISEHNRLYWYRQTLGQGPEFLTYFQNEAQLEKSRLLSDRFSAERPKGSFSTLEIQRTEQGDSAMYLCASSRSVGQGLLEQFFGPGTRLTVL.

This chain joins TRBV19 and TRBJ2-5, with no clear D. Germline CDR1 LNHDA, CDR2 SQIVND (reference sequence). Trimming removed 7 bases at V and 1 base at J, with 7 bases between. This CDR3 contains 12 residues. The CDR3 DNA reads TGTGCCAGTACGGATCTCCAAGAGACCCAGTACTTC. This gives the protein CASTDLQETQYF.

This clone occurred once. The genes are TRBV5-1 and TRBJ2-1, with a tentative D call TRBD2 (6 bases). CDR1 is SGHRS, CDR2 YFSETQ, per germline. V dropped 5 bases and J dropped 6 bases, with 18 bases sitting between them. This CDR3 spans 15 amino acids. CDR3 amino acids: CASRSMEGWVNEQFF. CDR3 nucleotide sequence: TGCGCCAGCAGGAGCATGGAGGGCTGGGTCAATGAGCAGTTCTTC.

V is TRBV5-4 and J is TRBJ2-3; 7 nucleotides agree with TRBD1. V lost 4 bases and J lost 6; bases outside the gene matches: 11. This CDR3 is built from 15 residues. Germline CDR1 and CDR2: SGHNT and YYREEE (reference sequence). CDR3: CASSAAETGSDTQYF. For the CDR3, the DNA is TGTGCCAGCAGCGCCGCGGAGACAGGGTCGGATACGCAGTATTTT.

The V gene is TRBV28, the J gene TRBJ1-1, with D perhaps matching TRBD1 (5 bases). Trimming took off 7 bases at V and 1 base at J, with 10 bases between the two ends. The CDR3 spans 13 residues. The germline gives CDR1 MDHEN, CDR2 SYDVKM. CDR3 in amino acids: CASTRGWNTEAFF. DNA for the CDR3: TGTGCCAGCACCCGGGGGTGGAACACTGAAGCTTTCTTT.

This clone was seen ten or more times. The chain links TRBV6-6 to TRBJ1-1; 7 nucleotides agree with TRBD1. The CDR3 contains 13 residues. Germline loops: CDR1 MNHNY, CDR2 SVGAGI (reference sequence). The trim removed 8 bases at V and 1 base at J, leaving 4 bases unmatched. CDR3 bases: TGTGCCAGCCCCGGGACAGAGAACACTGAAGCTTTCTTT. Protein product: CASPGTENTEAFF.